This entry concerns a single TCR beta chain. Its antigen has not been determined. No much larger clone is present one base from it, and per-base qualities are unavailable. This entry comes from a study of control samples from healthy donors and cancer patients (dated by TCRdb to 2020 to 2021). Libraries were made using the immunoSEQ multiplex PCR assay. TCRdb carries this immuneACCESS record with in-frame sequences only. Its versions omit some clonotypes, under half of them owing to an unresolved V gene in the studies checked, with the rest unexplained. This sample has 70,000 to 100,000 clones in its table, and roughly nine tenths of those were observed once. The ten largest clones take up 7.5% to 9% of the sample. The sequence came from a woman aged 55 to 70 in good health. Material for sequencing was blood.

The nucleotide sequence reads as follows: TGTGCCAGCAGCCTGATGGGGGGCTCCTACAATGAGCAGTTCTTC. It translates to CASSLMGGSYNEQFF. This chain is built from TRBV9 and TRBJ2-1; TRBD2 is a possible D gene, resting on 6 matching bases. The CDR3 has 15 amino acids, counting the end cysteine and phenylalanine. Here the CDR3 DNA is all that survives: 45 bases in frame from base 1. The germline V gene encodes CDR1 SGDLS and CDR2 YYNGEE. V is shortened by 4 bases, J by 0 bases, and the region joining them spans 11 bases.